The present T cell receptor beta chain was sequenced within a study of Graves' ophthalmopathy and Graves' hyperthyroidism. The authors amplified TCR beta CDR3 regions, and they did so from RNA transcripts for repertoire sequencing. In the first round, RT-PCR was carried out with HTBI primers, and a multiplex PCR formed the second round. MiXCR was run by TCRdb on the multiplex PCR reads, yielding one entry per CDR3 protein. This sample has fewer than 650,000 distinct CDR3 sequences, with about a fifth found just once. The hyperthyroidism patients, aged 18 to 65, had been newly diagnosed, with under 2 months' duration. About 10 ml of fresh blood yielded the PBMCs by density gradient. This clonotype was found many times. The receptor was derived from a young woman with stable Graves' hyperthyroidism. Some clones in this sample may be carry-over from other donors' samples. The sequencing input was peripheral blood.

The CDR3 bases are TGTGCCAGCAGTCCCTCTTGGGGGTCTGGGGCCAACGTCCTGACTTTC. Translated, it gives CASSPSWGSGANVLTF. V and J are TRBV6-1 and TRBJ2-6; D could derive from TRBD1 or TRBD2 (5 bases each). V lost 5 bases and J 1 base, leaving 12 bases between the germline ends. The germline V gene encodes CDR1 MNHNS and CDR2 SASEGT. CDR3 length: 16 residues.